These 12 T cell receptor beta chains were all obtained from the same sample, sequenced in a study of OX40 agonist ivuxolimab in advanced cancers. Sequencing was performed with immunoSEQ multiplex PCR; in TCRdb, only in-frame clones are kept and a portion is missing. The data contain 50,000 or so clones, around 85% of them singletons. The material sequenced was CD4+ or CD8+ T cells sorted from blood, taken in a trial of the OX40 agonist ivuxolimab. Every receptor here comes from an adult with an advanced solid tumor such as melanoma, head and neck, liver or kidney cancer.

The V and J genes are TRBV11-2 and TRBJ2-7, with D possibly being TRBD2 (6 bases). V was shortened by 1 base and J by 9 bases, with 19 bases between the two germline ends. Germline assignment: CDR1 SGHAT and CDR2 FQNNGV. The CDR3 extends over 15 amino acids. The DNA of the CDR3 is TGTGCCAGCAGCTTAGTCGGGGGATATCGCGGCGGGCAGTACTTC. Translation gives CASSLVGGYRGGQYF.

The gene calls are TRBV19 and TRBJ1-5; 11 bases line up with TRBD1. Looked up from germline, CDR1 is LNHDA and CDR2 is SQIVND (reference sequence). The CDR3 loop spans 15 amino acids. V was pared by 6 bases and J by 2 bases, with 3 bases of the junction left unmatched. CDR3 amino acids: CASRQGQGGNQPQHF. The CDR3 DNA sequence: TGTGCCAGTAGACAGGGACAGGGGGGCAATCAGCCCCAGCATTTT. Combining the CDR3 with reference TRBV19 and TRBJ1-5 gives the whole variable domain DGGITQSPKYLFRKEGQNVTLSCEQNLNHDAMYWYRQDPGQGLRLIYYSQIVNDFQKGDIAEGYSVSREKKESFPLTVTSAQKNPTAFYLCASRQGQGGNQPQHFGDGTRLSIL.

This clone was detected a few times. The CDR3 reads CASSYGLAQETQYF. The DNA for the CDR3 is TGTGCCAGCAGTTACGGACTGGCCCAAGAGACCCAGTACTTC. The chain couples TRBV6-6 to TRBJ2-5; perhaps TRBD2 as D (5 bases). V lost 2 bases to trimming and J lost 1 base, with 8 bases between them. The CDR3 contains 14 residues. CDR1 and CDR2 from the germline V gene are MNHNY and SVGAGI (reference sequence).

This chain links TRBV5-1 with TRBJ1-6; D is unclear. Germline CDR1 and CDR2: SGHRS and YFSETQ. This CDR3 region has 15 residues. Trimming pared 4 bases from V and 10 bases from J, leaving 18 bases between. The DNA for the CDR3 is TGCGCCAGCAGCCCCGTCTCGGGATTTCAATCACCCCTCCACTTT. This encodes CASSPVSGFQSPLHF.

This chain uses TRBV5-1 with TRBJ2-3; the D call may be TRBD1 or TRBD2 (5 bases each). V was clipped by 3 bases and J by 2 bases, with 10 bases between them. The germline CDR1 and CDR2 sequences are SGHRS and YFSETQ. This CDR3 contains 14 residues. CDR3 nucleotide sequence: TGCGCCAGCAGCTGGGACGGTCACACAGATACGCAGTATTTT. It translates to CASSWDGHTDTQYF.

In its sample, this clone was seen once. The V and J genes are TRBV25-1 and TRBJ1-1, with 8 bases identical to TRBD1. The CDR3 covers 16 residues. Germline CDR1 is MGHDK and CDR2 is SYGVNS. After removal of 3 bases from V and 0 bases from J, the junction contained 6 bases not matched to a gene. In DNA, the CDR3 is TGTGCCAGCAGTGATAACAGGGGGAGGTTGAACACTGAAGCTTTCTTT. Residues: CASSDNRGRLNTEAFF.

This clone is a singleton in its sample. The chain has TRBV15 and TRBJ2-1; D assignment may be TRBD1 or TRBD2 (5 bases each). Trimming cost V 5 bases and J 5 bases, with 19 bases left between them. The CDR3 has 16 residues. Germline CDR1 is LNHNV and CDR2 is YYDKDF (reference sequence). CDR3 sequence reads: CATSFPPPGPDNEQFF. DNA of the CDR3: TGTGCCACCAGCTTCCCCCCGCCGGGACCCGACAATGAGCAGTTCTTC.

CDR3 nucleotide sequence: TGTGCCATCAGTGACCCGGACAGCTACGAGCAGTACTTC. This codes for CAISDPDSYEQYF. The rearrangement uses TRBV10-3 and TRBJ2-7; weak D call: TRBD1 (6 bases). CDR3 length: 13 amino acids. V lost 3 bases and J lost 3, with 9 bases in between. Germline V gives CDR1 ENHRY, CDR2 SYGVKD.

The gene calls are TRBV10-2 and TRBJ1-5; a possible D gene is TRBD1 (6 bases). CDR1 is WSHSY, CDR2 SAAADI, per germline. V was trimmed by 7 bases and J by 5 bases, leaving 12 bases between them. The CDR3 has 13 residues. DNA of the CDR3: TGCGCCAGCACGGCGGCAGGGGATCAGCCCCAGCATTTT. Protein: CASTAAGDQPQHF.

The chain has TRBV15 and TRBJ2-5; D could derive from TRBD1 or TRBD2 (5 bases each). CDR1 is LNHNV and CDR2 is YYDKDF in the germline V gene (reference sequence). The V gene lost 0 bases and the J gene lost 4 bases, with 12 bases spanning the gap. This CDR3 has 15 amino acids. CDR3 DNA sequence: TGTGCCACCAGCAGAGATCGAAGGGGACGAGAGACCCAGTACTTC. This encodes CATSRDRRGRETQYF.

The rearrangement links TRBV6-1 to TRBJ1-1; unclear D gene. This CDR3 is 12 amino acids long. Germline-derived CDR1 and CDR2 are MNHNS and SASEGT. The V gene lost 8 bases and the J gene lost 0 bases, with 7 bases spanning the gap. The CDR3 DNA reads TGTGCCAGCGGACGGTTGAACACTGAAGCTTTCTTT. It specifies CASGRLNTEAFF.

The chain recombines TRBV10-3 with TRBJ2-7, with 8 bases aligning to TRBD1. V was pared by 6 bases and J by 3 bases, with 4 bases of the junction left unmatched. CDR1 ENHRY and CDR2 SYGVKD come from the germline V gene. This CDR3 comprises 13 residues. DNA of the CDR3: TGTGCCATCAGGCAGGGGGCCGTCTACGAGCAGTACTTC. Its translation is CAIRQGAVYEQYF.